The next 15 T cell receptor beta chains were all read from a single sample in a study of regulatory T cells in long-lasting Graves disease. Documented time point: persistent/refractory GD, antithyroid drugs over 5 years with positive TRAb. The TCR library used RNA extracted from PBMCs. TCR beta libraries were built with iRepertoire HTBI primers and Arm-PCR of CDR3 regions. TCRdb reprocessed the multiplex PCR reads via MiXCR and lists one record per CDR3 protein. The data hold a few hundred thousand distinct CDR3 sequences, with about a quarter observed a single time. The input for sequencing was peripheral blood mononuclear cells (PBMCs), taken when the disease was refractory, from a patient treated with antithyroid drugs. Receptors originate from a female donor with Graves disease.

J is TRBJ2-7 and V is TRBV20-1; 12 bases agree with TRBD2. The V and J ends lost 1 base and 2 bases, in that order; junction bases with no gene match: 3. In germline, CDR1 is DFQATT, CDR2 SNEGSKA (reference sequence). The CDR3 covers 15 residues. CDR3 DNA: TGCAGTGCTAGAGTTGGACTAGCGGGGCCCTACGAGCAGTACTTC. Its translation: CSARVGLAGPYEQYF.

The table lists this clonotype with a few counts. The J gene is TRBJ2-5, the V gene TRBV29-1, with D unclear. V gave up 3 bases and J gave up 5 bases, with 4 bases separating them. The germline V gene encodes CDR1 SQVTM and CDR2 ANQGSEA. This CDR3 is 10 amino acids long. The CDR3 nucleotides are TGCAGCGTTGAGTGGGAGACCCAGTACTTC. Amino acids: CSVEWETQYF.

The chain carries TRBV29-1 and TRBJ1-1, with D uncertain. Per the germline V gene, CDR1 is SQVTM and CDR2 is ANQGSEA. The CDR3 is 10 residues long. Trimming pared 4 bases from V and 11 bases from J, leaving 11 bases between. Here the CDR3 reads CSVVMGNAFF. The CDR3 DNA reads TGCAGCGTTGTGATGGGGAACGCTTTCTTT.

This clonotype was seen ten or more times. This rearrangement joins TRBV2 to TRBJ2-7; D call uncertain. The CDR3 totals 12 residues. Germline V gives CDR1 SNHLY, CDR2 FYNNEI. Trimming left V 5 bases short and J 0 bases short, with 5 bases between. CDR3 DNA sequence: TGTGCCAGCAGTAAGGACTCCTACGAGCAGTACTTC. The encoded protein is CASSKDSYEQYF.

V is TRBV7-8 and J is TRBJ1-1; no clear D gene. There are 13 residues in the CDR3. V was trimmed by 7 bases and J by 0 bases, leaving 9 bases between them. In germline, CDR1 is SGHVS, CDR2 FQNEAQ. The CDR3 bases are TGTGCCAGCACCGGACGGGTGAACACTGAAGCTTTCTTT. Amino acid sequence: CASTGRVNTEAFF.

A note on this clonotype: This clone may be a read error of a much larger clone one base away. The chain links TRBV20-1 to TRBJ2-7; 9 bases line up with TRBD2. Germline trimming cut 4 bases from V and 3 bases from J; bases unmatched to any gene: 10. Germline V lookup: CDR1 DFQATT, CDR2 SNEGSKA (reference sequence). The CDR3 length is 15 residues. This CDR3 is CSAKGLAGTDYEQYF. The CDR3, as DNA: TGCAGTGCTAAGGGGCTAGCGGGAACGGACTACGAGCAGTACTTC.

This clonotype has ten or more counts. The V call is TRBV7-3, the J call TRBJ1-2, with D possibly being TRBD1 (5 bases). V lost 5 bases to trimming and J lost 5 bases, with 21 bases between them. This CDR3 has 16 residues. The V gene's germline CDR1 is SGHTA and CDR2 FQGTGA. The CDR3 coding sequence is TGTGCCAGCAGCCCCCAACATGGGACGGACTCTTATGGCTACACCTTC. Its translation is CASSPQHGTDSYGYTF.

This clonotype was seen many times. The chain carries TRBV19 and TRBJ1-5; D ambiguous. The CDR3 contains 15 residues. V was shortened by 4 bases and J by 2 bases, with 12 bases between the two germline ends. Per germline, CDR1 LNHDA and CDR2 SQIVND (reference sequence). In DNA, the CDR3 is TGTGCCAGTAGTAATGGGGTCGAAGGCAATCAGCCCCAGCATTTT. Translation gives CASSNGVEGNQPQHF.

The chain carries TRBV25-1 and TRBJ2-7; maybe TRBD1 (6 bases). The CDR3 consists of 14 residues. Germline values: CDR1 MGHDK, CDR2 SYGVNS. V lost 6 bases and J lost 2, with 14 bases in between. DNA of the CDR3: TGTGCCAGCAGCGACCCGGGGACAACCTACGAGCAGTACTTC. This codes for CASSDPGTTYEQYF.

This clonotype was counted at least ten times. The CDR3 DNA reads as TGCAGTGCTAGAGATCGAAGGGGGACCTACGAGCAGTACTTC. This encodes CSARDRRGTYEQYF. This chain joins TRBV20-1 and TRBJ2-7; possible D gene TRBD1, 6 bases. In germline, CDR1 is DFQATT, CDR2 SNEGSKA (reference sequence). V dropped 0 bases and J dropped 2 bases, with 11 bases sitting between them. The length of the CDR3 is 14 residues.

This chain connects TRBV2 to TRBJ2-3, with D perhaps being TRBD1 or TRBD2 (5 bases each). Trimming took off 7 bases at V and 3 bases at J, with 8 bases between the two ends. Germline values: CDR1 SNHLY, CDR2 FYNNEI. The CDR3 has 12 amino acids. In DNA, the CDR3 is TGTGCCAGCATGGGGGTAACAGATACGCAGTATTTT. The encoded protein is CASMGVTDTQYF.

This clonotype turned up a few times. J is TRBJ1-6 and V is TRBV9, with 10 bases that match TRBD1. V lost 2 bases, J lost 10 bases, and 3 bases stayed unmatched. CDR3 size: 14 residues. The germline CDR1 and CDR2 sequences are SGDLS and YYNGEE. CDR3 sequence reads: CASSVATGGSPLHF. The CDR3 DNA is TGTGCCAGCAGCGTGGCGACAGGGGGCTCACCCCTCCACTTT.

This clonotype was observed a few times. This rearrangement joins TRBV20-1 to TRBJ2-3; possible D gene TRBD2, 6 bases. The germline CDR1 and CDR2 sequences are DFQATT and SNEGSKA (reference sequence). Between the trimmed V and J ends, which lost 5 bases and 5 bases, there was a span of 14 bases. There are 13 residues in the CDR3. The CDR3 coding sequence is TGCAGTGCTTCGGAGGGAACTCAAGATACGCAGTATTTT. This encodes CSASEGTQDTQYF.

The chain is built from TRBV4-3 and TRBJ2-5, with D hard to call. V was clipped by 1 base and J by 0 bases, with 12 bases between them. The germline CDR1 and CDR2 sequences are LGHNA and YSLEER. The CDR3 loop spans 16 amino acids. This CDR3 reads CASSQGASKYQETQYF. The CDR3 DNA follows: TGCGCCAGCAGCCAAGGGGCATCCAAGTACCAAGAGACCCAGTACTTC.

This clonotype was seen more than once but under ten times. This chain links TRBV18 with TRBJ1-2; D is possibly TRBD1 (6 bases). V lost 8 bases and J 0 bases, leaving 13 bases between the germline ends. The germline gives CDR1 KGHSH, CDR2 LQKENI. This CDR3 is built from 14 residues. The CDR3 DNA reads TGTGCCAGCAATCGACAGGACTCTAACTATGGCTACACCTTC. It is translated as CASNRQDSNYGYTF.